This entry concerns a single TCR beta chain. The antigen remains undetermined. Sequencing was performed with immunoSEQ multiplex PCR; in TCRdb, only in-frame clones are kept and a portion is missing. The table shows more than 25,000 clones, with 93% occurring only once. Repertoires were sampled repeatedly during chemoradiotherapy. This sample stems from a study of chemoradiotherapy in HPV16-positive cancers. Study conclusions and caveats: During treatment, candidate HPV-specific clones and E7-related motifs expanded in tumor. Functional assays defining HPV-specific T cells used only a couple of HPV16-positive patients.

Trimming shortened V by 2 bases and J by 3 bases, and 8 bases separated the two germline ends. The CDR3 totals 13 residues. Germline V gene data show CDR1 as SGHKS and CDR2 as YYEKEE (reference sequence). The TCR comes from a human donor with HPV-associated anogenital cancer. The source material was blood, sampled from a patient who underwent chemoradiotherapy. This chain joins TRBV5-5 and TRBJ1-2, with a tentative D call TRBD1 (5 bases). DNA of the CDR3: TGTGCCAGCAGCTTCGACAGCCACTATGGCTACACCTTC. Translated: CASSFDSHYGYTF.